The next 2 T cell receptor beta chains were all read from a single sample in a study of shared clonotypes between healthy human individuals (dated by TCRdb to about 2020). CD8 naive samples were obtained by positive selection for CCR7 among CD45RO-negative cells, yielding a CD45RA+CCR7+ population from which TemRA cells were excluded. Library generation was performed with the immunoSEQ multiplex PCR assay. TCRdb limited this immuneACCESS table to in-frame rearrangements with V and J called. A share of clones is missing; checked studies link under half to unresolved V genes, and the rest is unexplained. Across this sample there are about 1.9 million clones, with 93% seen only once. Of the sample, under 2% falls within the top ten clones. Sequencing was performed on naive CD8+ T cells from PBMCs. The cell subset or site label for this specimen denotes: CD45RA+CCR7+. These receptors all stem from a man aged 18 to 30 in good health. Some clones in this sample may be carry-over from other donors' samples.

About this clone itself: A read error may produce the germline difference seen at one junction end. The chain recombines TRBV6-5 with TRBJ2-7; D tentatively reads TRBD1 or TRBD2 (5 bases each). The CDR3 is 13 amino acids. Germline CDR1 and CDR2: MNHEY and SVGAGI. The CDR3 coding sequence is TGTGCCAGCAGCCTCGGGTGGGACCAGGCCTGGGACTTC. Protein product: CASSLGWDQAWDF.

The chain links TRBV7-9 to TRBJ1-4; 7 bases fit TRBD1. Germline CDR1 and CDR2: SEHNR and FQNEAQ (reference sequence). This CDR3 has 14 residues. V trimming: 5 bases; J trimming: 8 bases; junction bases outside the gene matches: 8. The CDR3 DNA is TGTGCCAGCAGCGAGGACAGGACAAGGGAAAAACTGTTTTTT. Its translation: CASSEDRTREKLFF.